The clone carrying this T cell receptor (beta chain) came up a few times. Its antigen is undetermined. These data belong to a study of T-cell reconstitution after alpha-beta-depleted transplantation in children. As it was prepared, the TCRbeta library received unique molecular identifiers. TCRdb re-analysed the PCR reads in MiXCR, keeping a single row per CDR3 protein. The table includes 98,000 or so distinct CDR3 sequences, 23% detected once. Germline-derived CDR1 and CDR2 are SGHTA and FQGTGA. This CDR3 has 12 amino acids. V was pared by 4 bases and J by 8 bases, with 8 bases between. Whole-study findings and limits: Reportedly, roughly two months post-transplant, alpha-beta T cells arose from several hundred expanded graft clones. Hyperexpanded clones declined; after one year, newly produced T cells mostly supplied diversity.

The sequence was collected from a boy between 2 and 10 years old with acute lymphoblastic leukemia, due to receive a stem cell transplant. The J gene is TRBJ2-2, the V gene TRBV7-3; no clear D. Sequenced here: PBMCs, sampled before TCRalphabeta/CD19-depleted stem cell transplant. The chain's CDR3 is CASSSVSGELFF. Here the CDR3 DNA reads TGTGCCAGCAGCTCAGTTTCTGGGGAGCTGTTTTTT.